The entry below describes one T cell receptor (beta chain). No antigen is known for it. These data belong to a study of long-term antiretroviral therapy in people with HIV. Study results and caveats: Samples were collected from the mid-2000s to the late 2010s under possibly less effective ART regimens.

Sequencing relied on immunoSEQ assay v3.0, run at survey level. Here immunoSEQ multiplex PCR was the method, and the copy in TCRdb shows in-frame clones only, minus some. Of about 17,000 clones listed, 88% are singletons. V lost 0 bases and J 5 bases, leaving 13 bases between the germline ends. This CDR3 contains 15 residues. Germline values: CDR1 SGDLS, CDR2 YYNGEE. The origin of this receptor is a man aged 45-65 years with HIV. The specimen was unsorted PBMCs, collected 6.9 years after starting antiretroviral therapy. The rearrangement uses TRBV9 and TRBJ2-3; TRBD1 is a possible D gene (6 bases). The CDR3 nucleotides are TGTGCCAGCAGCGTAGGGGGGCAGGGGAGAGATACGCAGTATTTT. This sequence encodes CASSVGGQGRDTQYF.